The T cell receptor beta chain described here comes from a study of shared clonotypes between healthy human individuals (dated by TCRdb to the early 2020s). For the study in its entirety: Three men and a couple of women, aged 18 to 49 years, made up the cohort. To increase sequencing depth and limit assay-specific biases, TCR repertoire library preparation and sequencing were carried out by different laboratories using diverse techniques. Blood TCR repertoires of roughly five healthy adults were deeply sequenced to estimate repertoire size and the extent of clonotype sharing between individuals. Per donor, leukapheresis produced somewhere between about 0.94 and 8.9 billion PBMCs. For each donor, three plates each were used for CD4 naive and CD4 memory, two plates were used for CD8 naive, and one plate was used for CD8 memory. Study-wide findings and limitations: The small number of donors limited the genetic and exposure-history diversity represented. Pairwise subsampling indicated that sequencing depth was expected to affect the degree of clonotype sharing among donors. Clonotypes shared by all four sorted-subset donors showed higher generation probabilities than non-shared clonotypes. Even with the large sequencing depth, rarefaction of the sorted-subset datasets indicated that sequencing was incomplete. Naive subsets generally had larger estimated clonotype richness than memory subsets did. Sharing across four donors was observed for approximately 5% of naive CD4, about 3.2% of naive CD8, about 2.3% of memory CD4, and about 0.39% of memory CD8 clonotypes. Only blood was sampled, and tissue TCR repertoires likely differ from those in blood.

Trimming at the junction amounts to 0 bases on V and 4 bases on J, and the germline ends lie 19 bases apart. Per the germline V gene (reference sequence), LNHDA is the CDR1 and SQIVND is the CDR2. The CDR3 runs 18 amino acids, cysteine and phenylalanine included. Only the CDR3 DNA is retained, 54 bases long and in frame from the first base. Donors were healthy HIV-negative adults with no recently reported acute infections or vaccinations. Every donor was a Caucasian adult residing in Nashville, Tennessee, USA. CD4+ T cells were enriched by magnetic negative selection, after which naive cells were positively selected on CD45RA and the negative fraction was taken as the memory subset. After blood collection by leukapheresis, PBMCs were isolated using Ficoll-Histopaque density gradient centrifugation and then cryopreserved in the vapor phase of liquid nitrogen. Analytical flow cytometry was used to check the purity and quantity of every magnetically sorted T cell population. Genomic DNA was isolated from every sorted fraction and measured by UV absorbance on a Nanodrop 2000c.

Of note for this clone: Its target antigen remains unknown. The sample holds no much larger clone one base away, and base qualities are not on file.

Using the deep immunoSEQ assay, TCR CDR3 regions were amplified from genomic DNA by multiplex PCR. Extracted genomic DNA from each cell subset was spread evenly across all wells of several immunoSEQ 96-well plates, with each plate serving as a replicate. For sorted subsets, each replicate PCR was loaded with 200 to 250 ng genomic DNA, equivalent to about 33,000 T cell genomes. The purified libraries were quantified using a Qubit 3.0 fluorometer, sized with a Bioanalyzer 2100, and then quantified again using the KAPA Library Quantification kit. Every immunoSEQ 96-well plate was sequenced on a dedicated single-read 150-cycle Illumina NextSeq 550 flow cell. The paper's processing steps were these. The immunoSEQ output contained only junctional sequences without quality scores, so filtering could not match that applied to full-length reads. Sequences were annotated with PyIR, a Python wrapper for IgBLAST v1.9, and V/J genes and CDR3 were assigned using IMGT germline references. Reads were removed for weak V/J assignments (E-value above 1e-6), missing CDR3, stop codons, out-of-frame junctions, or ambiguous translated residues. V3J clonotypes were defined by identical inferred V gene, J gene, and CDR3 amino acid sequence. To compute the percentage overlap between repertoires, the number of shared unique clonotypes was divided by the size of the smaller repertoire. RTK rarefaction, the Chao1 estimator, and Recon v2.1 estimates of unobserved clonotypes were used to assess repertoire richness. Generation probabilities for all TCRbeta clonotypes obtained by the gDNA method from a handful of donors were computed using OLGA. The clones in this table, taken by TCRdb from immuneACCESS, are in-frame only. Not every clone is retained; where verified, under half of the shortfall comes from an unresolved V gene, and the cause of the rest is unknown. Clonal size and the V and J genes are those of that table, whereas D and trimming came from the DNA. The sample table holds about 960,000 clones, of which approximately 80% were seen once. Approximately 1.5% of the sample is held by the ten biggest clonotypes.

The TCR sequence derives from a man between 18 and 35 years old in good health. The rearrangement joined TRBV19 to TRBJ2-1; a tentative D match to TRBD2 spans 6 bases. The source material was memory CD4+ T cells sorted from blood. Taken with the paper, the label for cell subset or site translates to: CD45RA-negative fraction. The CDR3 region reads CASSIDPRRGFLYNEQFF. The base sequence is TGTGCCAGTAGTATAGACCCGCGGAGGGGATTCCTTTACAATGAGCAGTTCTTC.